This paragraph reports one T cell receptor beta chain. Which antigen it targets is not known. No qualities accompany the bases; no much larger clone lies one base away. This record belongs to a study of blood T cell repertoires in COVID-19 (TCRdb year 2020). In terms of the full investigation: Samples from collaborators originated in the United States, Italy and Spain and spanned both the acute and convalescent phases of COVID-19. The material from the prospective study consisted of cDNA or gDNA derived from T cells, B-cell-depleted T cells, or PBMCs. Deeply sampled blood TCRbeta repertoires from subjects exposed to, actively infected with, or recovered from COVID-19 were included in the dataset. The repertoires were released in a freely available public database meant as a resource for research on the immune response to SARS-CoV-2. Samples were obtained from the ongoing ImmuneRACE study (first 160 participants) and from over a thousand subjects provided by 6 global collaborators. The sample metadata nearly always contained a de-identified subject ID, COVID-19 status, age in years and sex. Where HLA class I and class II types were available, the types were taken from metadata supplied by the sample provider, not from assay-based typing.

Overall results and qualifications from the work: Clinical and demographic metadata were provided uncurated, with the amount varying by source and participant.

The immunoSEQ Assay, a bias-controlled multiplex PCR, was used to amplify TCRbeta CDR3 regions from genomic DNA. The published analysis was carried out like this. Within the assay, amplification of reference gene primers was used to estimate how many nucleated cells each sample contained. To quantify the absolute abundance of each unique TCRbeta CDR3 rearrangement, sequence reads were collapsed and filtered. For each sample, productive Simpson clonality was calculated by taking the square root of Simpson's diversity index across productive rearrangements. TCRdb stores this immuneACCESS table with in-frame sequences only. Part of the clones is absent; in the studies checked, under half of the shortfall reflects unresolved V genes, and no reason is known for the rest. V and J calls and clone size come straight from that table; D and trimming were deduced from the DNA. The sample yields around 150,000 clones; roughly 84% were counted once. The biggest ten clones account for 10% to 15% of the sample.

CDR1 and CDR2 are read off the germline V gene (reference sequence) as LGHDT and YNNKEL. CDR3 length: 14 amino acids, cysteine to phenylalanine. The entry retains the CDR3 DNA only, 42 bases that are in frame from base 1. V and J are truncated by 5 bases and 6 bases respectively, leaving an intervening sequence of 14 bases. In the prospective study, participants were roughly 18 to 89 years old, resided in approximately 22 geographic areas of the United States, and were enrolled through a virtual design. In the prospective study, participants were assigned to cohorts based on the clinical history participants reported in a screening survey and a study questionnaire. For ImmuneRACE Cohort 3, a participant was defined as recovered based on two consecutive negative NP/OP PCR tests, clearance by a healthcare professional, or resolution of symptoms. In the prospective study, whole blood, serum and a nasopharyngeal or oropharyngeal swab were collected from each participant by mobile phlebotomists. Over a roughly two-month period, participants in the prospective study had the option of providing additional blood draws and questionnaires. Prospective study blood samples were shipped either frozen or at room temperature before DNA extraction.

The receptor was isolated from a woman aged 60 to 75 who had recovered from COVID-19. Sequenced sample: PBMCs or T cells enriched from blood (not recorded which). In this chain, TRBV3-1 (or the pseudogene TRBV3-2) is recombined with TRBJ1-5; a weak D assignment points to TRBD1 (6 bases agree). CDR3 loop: CASSGAGGSQPQHF. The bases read TGTGCCAGCAGCGGGGCGGGGGGCAGTCAGCCCCAGCATTTT.